This T cell receptor beta chain was found in a study of CD8+CD57+ T cells in acquired aplastic anemia. Trimming stripped 0 bases from V and 5 bases from J, with 9 bases between. This CDR3 is 13 amino acids long. Germline lookup yields CDR1 SGHDT and CDR2 YYEEEE. TCR beta VDJ combinations and CDR3 sequences were profiled from genomic DNA. Using its own MiXCR run on the reads, TCRdb lists one record per CDR3 protein. The profile shows about 190,000 distinct CDR3 sequences, roughly half of them singletons. The chain uses TRBV5-6 and TRBJ2-7, with D tentatively TRBD1 (6 bases). The specimen was sorted CD4+, CD8+, or CD8+CD57+ T cells (not recorded which) from PBMCs. The TCR comes from a human donor in good health, serving as a control. CDR3 residues: CASSLAGVHEQYF. DNA of the CDR3: TGTGCCAGCAGCTTGGCAGGGGTGCACGAGCAGTACTTC.